The source of this TCR beta chain is a study of cytomegalovirus exposure and HLA in healthy donors. The PCR had 60 Vbeta and 13 Jbeta primers. The repertoire was sequenced with immunoSEQ multiplex PCR; TCRdb's copy has only in-frame clones and lacks some. The sample carries 200,000 to 250,000 clones, 70% to 85% recorded once. V was pared by 5 bases and J by 7 bases, with 18 bases between. The germline CDR1 and CDR2 sequences are MNHEY and SVGAGI. There are 14 residues in the CDR3. Study-level findings and limits: A few of the chains that were CMV-associated were confirmed in vitro to be specific for CMV antigens.

This clone has a handful of counts. The antigen is unknown. The sequencing sample was made of PBMCs. This TCR was sampled from an older woman in good health and CMV-seropositive. The chain combines TRBV6-5 with TRBJ2-7, with D possibly matching TRBD2 (5 bases). The CDR3 spells CASSQAPSTMEQYF. The CDR3 DNA is TGTGCCAGCAGTCAAGCGCCCTCGACTATGGAGCAGTACTTC.